The 30 T cell receptor beta chains below all came from one sample that was sequenced in a study of regulatory T cells in long-lasting Graves disease. Documented time point: newly diagnosed GD, antithyroid drugs for less than 3 months. PBMCs provided the RNA from which the TCR library was made. Libraries of TCR beta came from iRepertoire HTBI primers plus Arm-PCR of CDR3 regions. MiXCR was run by TCRdb on the multiplex PCR reads, yielding one entry per CDR3 protein. The table shows about 610,000 distinct CDR3 sequences, with roughly 16% occurring only once. This sample was shared with a second study, whose subject was T cells in Graves' hyperthyroidism and ophthalmopathy.

Sample: peripheral blood mononuclear cells (PBMCs), taken at new diagnosis, from a patient treated with antithyroid drugs. These receptors were taken from a man younger than 30 with Graves disease.

This clonotype was observed a handful of times. V gene TRBV5-1 combines with J gene TRBJ1-3, with D unclear. The V end lost 3 bases, the J end lost 0 bases, and 10 bases lay between the germline ends. Germline CDR1 SGHRS, CDR2 YFSETQ. CDR3 size: 15 residues. The CDR3 DNA reads TGCGCCAGCAGCTCCAACCTAGCCTCTGGAAACACCATATATTTT. This codes for CASSSNLASGNTIYF.

The sample holds many counts of this clonotype. This rearrangement joins TRBV11-1 to TRBJ2-5; tentative D call: TRBD2 (5 bases). The CDR3 runs to 15 residues. V was trimmed by 1 base and J by 5 bases, leaving 14 bases between them. CDR1 SGHAT and CDR2 FQDESV come from the germline V gene (reference sequence). In DNA, the CDR3 is TGTGCCAGCAGCTTAGAAGGACTGCCGGGTGAGACCCAGTACTTC. Translation gives CASSLEGLPGETQYF.

This clonotype has just a few counts. The V call is TRBV9, the J call TRBJ1-4; no clear D gene. Germline values: CDR1 SGDLS, CDR2 YYNGEE. Trimming pared 4 bases from V and 7 bases from J, leaving 14 bases between. The CDR3 length is 14 residues. The CDR3 bases are TGTGCCAGCAGCTCCTTCGCGGACGGTGAAAAACTGTTTTTT. This encodes CASSSFADGEKLFF.

This clonotype was seen ten or more times. The chain recombines TRBV12-3 or TRBV12-4 with TRBJ2-5; TRBD2 matches 8 bases. V was clipped by 3 bases and J by 2 bases; unmatched bases: 5. The CDR3 covers 15 residues. The CDR3 protein is CASSLVAGTQETQYF. The DNA for the CDR3 is TGTGCCAGCAGTTTGGTAGCGGGGACACAAGAGACCCAGTACTTC.

This clonotype showed up many times. The V call is TRBV5-5, the J call TRBJ2-1; 8 bases line up with TRBD2. CDR1 SGHKS and CDR2 YYEKEE come from the germline V gene (reference sequence). The V gene end was trimmed by 6 bases and the J gene end by 7 bases; junction bases not matched to a gene: 12. This CDR3 has 15 residues. In DNA form, the CDR3 reads TGTGCCAGCACTCTACCCGGGAGGGGGAATAATGAGCAGTTCTTC. Its protein is CASTLPGRGNNEQFF.

V gene TRBV28 combines with J gene TRBJ1-4; TRBD1 is a possible D gene (6 bases). The V and J ends lost 7 bases and 3 bases respectively, with 15 bases between them. In germline, CDR1 is MDHEN, CDR2 SYDVKM. This CDR3 spans 15 amino acids. The CDR3: CASTKGGQANEKLFF. For the CDR3, the DNA is TGTGCCAGCACTAAAGGGGGGCAAGCTAATGAAAAACTGTTTTTT.

This chain connects TRBV19 to TRBJ2-5; D gene ambiguous. The V gene's germline CDR1 is LNHDA and CDR2 SQIVND (reference sequence). The CDR3 loop spans 13 amino acids. V lost 5 bases, J lost 5 bases, and 12 bases lay in between. This CDR3 is CASSGETEETQYF. The CDR3 nucleotides are TGTGCCAGTAGTGGAGAGACTGAGGAGACCCAGTACTTC.

This chain connects TRBV25-1 to TRBJ2-2; 10 bases agree with TRBD2. V lost 6 bases, J lost 5 bases, and 6 bases stayed unmatched. The CDR3 loop spans 15 amino acids. The germline V gene has CDR1 MGHDK and CDR2 SYGVNS. This chain's CDR3 is CASSGLAGETGELFF. CDR3 sequence (DNA): TGTGCCAGCAGCGGGCTAGCGGGAGAGACCGGGGAGCTGTTTTTT.

The chain carries TRBV6-5 and TRBJ2-2; D is perhaps TRBD1 or TRBD2 (5 bases each). Trimming stripped 0 bases from V and 3 bases from J, with 11 bases between. Germline CDR1 reads MNHEY; CDR2 reads SVGAGI. The CDR3 covers 16 residues. CDR3 amino acids: CASSYSGLADTGELFF. The CDR3 nucleotides are TGTGCCAGCAGTTACTCGGGGCTAGCAGACACCGGGGAGCTGTTTTTT.

This clonotype has more than one count but fewer than ten. The chain uses TRBV10-3 and TRBJ1-2; TRBD1 might be the D (6 bases). Germline-derived CDR1 and CDR2 are ENHRY and SYGVKD. Trimming removed 4 bases at V and 2 bases at J, with 11 bases between. The CDR3 has 14 residues. CDR3: CAISAGGTNYGYTF. The DNA of the CDR3 is TGTGCCATCAGTGCGGGGGGCACGAACTATGGCTACACCTTC.

CDR3 protein: CASSLGQGAWQPQHF. The CDR3 DNA follows: TGTGCCAGCAGTTTAGGGCAGGGGGCTTGGCAGCCCCAGCATTTT. The chain uses TRBV12-3 or TRBV12-4 and TRBJ1-5, with 8 bases matching TRBD1. This CDR3 is built from 15 residues. Unmatched junction bases numbered 6, after V lost 1 base and J lost 7 bases.

V gene TRBV5-1 combines with J gene TRBJ2-3, with 7 bases fitting TRBD2. Germline-derived CDR1 and CDR2 are SGHRS and YFSETQ. The CDR3 has 16 amino acids. V shed 2 bases, J shed 1 base, and the junction held 7 bases outside the gene matches. CDR3 nucleotide sequence: TGCGCCAGCAGCTTTGGAGCTAGCGGCCGCACAGATACGCAGTATTTT. Its protein is CASSFGASGRTDTQYF.

At least ten counts were recorded for this clonotype. J is TRBJ1-1 and V is TRBV3-1, with a weak D call TRBD1 (6 bases). Germline V CDR1 and CDR2: LGHDT, YNNKEL (reference sequence). CDR3 length: 14 amino acids. V was clipped by 6 bases and J by 1 base, with 12 bases between them. CDR3 residues: CASRQGGRNTEAFF. The CDR3 DNA reads TGTGCCAGCAGACAGGGCGGTAGGAACACTGAAGCTTTCTTT.

The chain's CDR3 is CASSASGTRTNTEAFF. DNA for the CDR3: TGTGCCAGCAGCGCCTCCGGGACACGGACGAACACTGAAGCTTTCTTT. This chain uses TRBV9 with TRBJ1-1; tentatively, D is TRBD1 (6 bases). Germline-derived CDR1 and CDR2 are SGDLS and YYNGEE. CDR3 length: 16 amino acids. V was shortened by 3 bases and J by 1 base, with 16 bases between the two germline ends.

To note about this clonotype: A much larger clone sits a single nucleotide away, making a read error possible. This chain joins TRBV12-3 or TRBV12-4 and TRBJ1-1, with TRBD1 matching over 9 bases. This CDR3 is built from 16 residues. The V segment lost 5 bases and the J segment 4 bases; nucleotides outside the gene matches: 11. This CDR3 reads CASSPKTGGWGTEAFF. The CDR3 DNA reads as TGTGCCAGCAGTCCCAAAACAGGGGGCTGGGGCACTGAAGCTTTCTTT.

CDR3 protein: CSAALWDIWDLAGETQYF. CDR3 nucleotide sequence: TGCAGTGCCGCCCTTTGGGACATCTGGGACTTAGCGGGAGAGACCCAGTACTTC. The V gene is TRBV20-1, the J gene TRBJ2-5; TRBD2 is a possible D gene (7 bases). Trimming removed 6 bases from V and 4 bases from J, with 30 bases in between. CDR3 length: 18 residues. In germline, CDR1 is DFQATT, CDR2 SNEGSKA (reference sequence).

This clonotype was observed a few times. V is TRBV7-9 and J is TRBJ1-5; a weak D match, TRBD1 (5 bases). CDR3 length equals 13 residues. The germline V gene encodes CDR1 SEHNR and CDR2 FQNEAQ (reference sequence). Between the trimmed V and J ends, which lost 8 bases and 2 bases, there was a span of 10 bases. The CDR3 nucleotides are TGTGCCAGCCAGGGAGGCGGCAATCAGCCCCAGCATTTT. Amino acid sequence: CASQGGGNQPQHF.

This clonotype was detected many times. This chain uses TRBV18 with TRBJ2-7; 7 bases fit TRBD1. There are 14 residues in the CDR3. In germline, CDR1 is KGHSH, CDR2 LQKENI. Trimming removed 2 bases from V and 2 bases from J; junction bases left unmatched: 3. The CDR3 loop is CASSPETGTYEQYF. In DNA form, the CDR3 reads TGTGCCAGCTCACCAGAGACAGGGACCTACGAGCAGTACTTC.

This clonotype was observed a handful of times. The chain combines TRBV27 with TRBJ2-2; maybe TRBD2 (6 bases). Between the trimmed V and J ends, which lost 6 bases and 4 bases, there was a span of 12 bases. CDR1 is MNHEY and CDR2 is SMNVEV in the germline V gene (reference sequence). This CDR3 spans 14 amino acids. The CDR3 DNA sequence: TGTGCCAGCAGAAATTACGGGAGCACCGGGGAGCTGTTTTTT. It encodes CASRNYGSTGELFF.

This clonotype occurred many times. The chain has TRBV7-9 and TRBJ1-1; TRBD1 aligns across 9 bases. The trim removed 5 bases at V and 4 bases at J, leaving 14 bases unmatched. From germline, CDR1 is SEHNR and CDR2 FQNEAQ (reference sequence). The CDR3 is 17 residues long. This CDR3 is CASSAILQGAAFTEAFF. The CDR3 region has the DNA TGTGCCAGCAGCGCTATTCTACAGGGGGCGGCTTTCACTGAAGCTTTCTTT. The complete variable domain, with remaining parts taken from reference TRBV7-9 and TRBJ1-1, reads DTGVSQNPRHKITKRGQNVTFRCDPISEHNRLYWYRQTLGQGPEFLTYFQNEAQLEKSRLLSDRFSAERPKGSFSTLEIQRTEQGDSAMYLCASSAILQGAAFTEAFFGQGTRLTVV.

This clonotype was seen a handful of times. The CDR3 DNA sequence: TGCAGCGCCTCCCCACCGGCGGGATACAATGAGCAGTTCTTC. Residues: CSASPPAGYNEQFF. The chain employs TRBV29-1 and TRBJ2-1; D possibly corresponds to TRBD2 (6 bases). CDR1 and CDR2 (germline): SQVTM, ANQGSEA. This CDR3 has 14 residues. Trimming took off 7 bases at V and 4 bases at J, with 17 bases between the two ends.

This clonotype was detected many times. The rearrangement links TRBV12-3 or TRBV12-4 to TRBJ2-1; D remains unclear. Between the trimmed V and J ends, which lost 2 bases and 5 bases, there was a span of 7 bases. The CDR3 contains 13 residues. CDR3 amino acids: CASSLRRHNEQFF. The CDR3 coding sequence is TGTGCCAGCAGTTTAAGACGGCACAATGAGCAGTTCTTC.

The chain uses TRBV3-1 and TRBJ1-6; D is possibly TRBD1 (5 bases). With 4 bases removed from V and 7 bases from J, the gap between germline ends came to 17 bases. Germline V lookup: CDR1 LGHDT, CDR2 YNNKEL (reference sequence). The CDR3 loop spans 16 amino acids. Written as DNA, the CDR3 is TGTGCCAGCAGCCGAGGAGCCTACAGGCAGAATTCACCCCTCCACTTT. This sequence encodes CASSRGAYRQNSPLHF.

This clonotype was seen repeatedly, ten times or more. CDR3 region: CASSPRLSAGSGTQYF. In nucleotides, the CDR3 is TGTGCCAGCAGCCCAAGACTAAGTGCGGGATCGGGTACGCAGTATTTT. The chain joins TRBV7-3 to TRBJ2-3; possible D gene TRBD2, 6 bases. Germline-derived CDR1 and CDR2 are SGHTA and FQGTGA. The ends were cut back, 5 bases at V and 8 bases at J, with 23 bases in the middle. This CDR3 spans 16 amino acids.

This sequence joins TRBV27 and TRBJ1-6, with TRBD1 identical over 7 bases. Trimming cost V 4 bases and J 9 bases; bases outside gene matches: 3. This CDR3 spans 13 amino acids. CDR1 is MNHEY, CDR2 SMNVEV, per germline (reference sequence). CDR3 amino acids: CASSWAGGSPLHF. CDR3 coding DNA: TGTGCCAGCAGTTGGGCAGGGGGTTCACCCCTCCACTTT.

This chain connects TRBV24-1 to TRBJ2-5, with 10 bases aligning to TRBD1. Germline CDR1 and CDR2: KGHDR and SFDVKD. After removal of 4 bases from V and 4 bases from J, the junction contained 8 bases not matched to a gene. This CDR3 region has 16 residues. The CDR3, as DNA: TGTGCCACCAGTGAAGGACAGGGGGTGATGGGAGAGACCCAGTACTTC. It is translated as CATSEGQGVMGETQYF.

This clonotype was counted ten times or more. The chain carries TRBV6-2 or TRBV6-3 and TRBJ1-1, with D unclear. The CDR3 has 14 amino acids. The germline V and J ends were trimmed by 4 bases and 4 bases, with 13 bases remaining between them. The germline gives CDR1 MNHEY, CDR2 SVGEGT. CDR3 DNA: TGTGCCAGCAGTTTCCGGACCGAGGGCACTGAAGCTTTCTTT. Translating it yields CASSFRTEGTEAFF.

This clonotype was seen repeatedly, ten times or more. This chain uses TRBV5-1 with TRBJ1-1; D call uncertain. V lost 3 bases and J lost 6, with 12 bases in between. Germline CDR1 SGHRS, CDR2 YFSETQ. The CDR3 has 13 residues. For the CDR3, the DNA is TGCGCCAGCAGCTCGGCTGGGGAGCCTGAAGCTTTCTTT. Translating gives CASSSAGEPEAFF.

The chain uses TRBV20-1 and TRBJ1-1; 8 bases match TRBD1. Germline V gives CDR1 DFQATT, CDR2 SNEGSKA (reference sequence). The CDR3 length is 14 residues. The V segment lost 1 base and the J segment 4 bases; nucleotides outside the gene matches: 5. In DNA form, the CDR3 reads TGCAGTGCTAGAGCGACAGGGGTCGGCACTGAAGCTTTCTTT. It yields the protein CSARATGVGTEAFF.

In its sample, this clonotype was seen once. CDR3 residues: CASSQGGSPQPQHF. As DNA, the CDR3 is TGCGCCAGCAGCCAAGGCGGGAGCCCTCAGCCCCAGCATTTT. The gene calls are TRBV4-1 and TRBJ1-5; D gene unclear. V lost 1 base and J lost 6, with 10 bases in between. The CDR3 covers 14 residues. Germline values: CDR1 MGHRA, CDR2 YSYEKL.